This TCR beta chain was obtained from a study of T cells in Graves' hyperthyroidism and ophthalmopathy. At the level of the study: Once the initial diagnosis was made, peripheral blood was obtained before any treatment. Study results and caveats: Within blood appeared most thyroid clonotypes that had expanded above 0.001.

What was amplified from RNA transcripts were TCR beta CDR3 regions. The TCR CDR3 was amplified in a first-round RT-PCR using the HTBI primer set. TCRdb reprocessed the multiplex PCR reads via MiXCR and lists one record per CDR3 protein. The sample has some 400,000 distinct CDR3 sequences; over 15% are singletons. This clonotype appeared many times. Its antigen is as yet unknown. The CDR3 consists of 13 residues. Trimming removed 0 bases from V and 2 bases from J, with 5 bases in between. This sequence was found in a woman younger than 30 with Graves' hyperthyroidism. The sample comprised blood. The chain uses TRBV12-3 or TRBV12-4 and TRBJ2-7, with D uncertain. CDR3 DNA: TGTGCCAGCAGTTTAGCCATGACCTACGAGCAGTACTTC. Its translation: CASSLAMTYEQYF.